These 20 T cell receptor beta chains were sequenced from one sample in a study of T-cell reconstitution after alpha-beta-depleted transplantation in children. Unique molecular identifiers were incorporated when the TCRbeta library was constructed. MiXCR, run by TCRdb on the PCR reads, gives a single entry per CDR3 protein. The sample includes about 640,000 distinct CDR3 sequences, 16% of them seen just once. Sequences were derived from PBMCs from the stem cell graft donor, sampled from the stem cell graft. The receptor set was obtained from a human donor who donated a stem cell graft to a child with acute myeloid leukemia.

The sample holds a few counts of this clonotype. The CDR3 here is CASSSGTSPGELFF. The CDR3, as DNA: TGTGCCAGCAGCTCCGGGACTTCACCCGGGGAGCTGTTTTTT. The chain couples TRBV7-2 to TRBJ2-2; TRBD2 is a possible D gene (6 bases). CDR3 length equals 14 residues. Trimming removed 4 bases at V and 6 bases at J, with 12 bases between. In germline, CDR1 is SGHTA, CDR2 FQGNSA.

The gene calls are TRBV27 and TRBJ2-7; D gene unclear. CDR1 and CDR2 from the germline V gene are MNHEY and SMNVEV (reference sequence). The CDR3 runs to 13 residues. With 3 bases removed from V and 2 bases from J, the gap between germline ends came to 8 bases. This CDR3 is CASSLGITYEQYV. The CDR3 bases are TGTGCCAGCAGTTTGGGAATTACCTACGAGCAGTACGTC.

This clonotype showed up just a few times. The J gene is TRBJ2-6, the V gene TRBV6-5, with a possible D match to TRBD1 (5 bases). The V end was cut by 1 base, the J end by 4 bases, with 17 bases between. Per germline, CDR1 MNHEY and CDR2 SVGAGI. The CDR3 runs to 18 residues. In DNA, the CDR3 is TGTGCCAGCAGTTACTTGCAACCGAACAGGTTGGGGGCCAACGTCCTGACTTTC. The encoded protein is CASSYLQPNRLGANVLTF.

This clonotype was detected only a few times. This chain links TRBV28 with TRBJ2-6; D possibly uses TRBD1 or TRBD2 (6 bases each). CDR3 length: 17 residues. The ends were cut back, 7 bases at V and 0 bases at J, with 16 bases in the middle. Germline V CDR1 and CDR2: MDHEN, SYDVKM. CDR3 region: CASKIGGVGSGANVLTF. CDR3 nucleotides: TGTGCCAGCAAGATCGGGGGCGTGGGCTCTGGGGCCAACGTCCTGACTTTC.

This clonotype has a count of ten or more. The chain joins TRBV7-9 to TRBJ2-1; D not certain. Between the trimmed V and J ends, which lost 9 bases and 6 bases, there was a span of 9 bases. This CDR3 has 11 amino acids. Germline CDR1 reads SEHNR; CDR2 reads FQNEAQ (reference sequence). CDR3 in amino acids: CASERGNEQFF. In nucleotides, the CDR3 is TGTGCCAGTGAACGCGGCAATGAGCAGTTCTTC.

This clonotype has just a few counts. V usage is TRBV19 and J usage is TRBJ2-1, with TRBD1 identical over 8 bases. The CDR3 is 15 residues long. V was pared by 5 bases and J by 11 bases, with 14 bases of the junction left unmatched. Germline V CDR1 and CDR2: LNHDA, SQIVND (reference sequence). CDR3 nucleotides: TGTGCCAGTAGTCCAACTACCCAGGGGGCGGTGAAGCAGTTCTTC. Its protein is CASSPTTQGAVKQFF.

Only a few counts were recorded for this clonotype. The chain recombines TRBV27 with TRBJ1-1, with D possibly TRBD1 on 5 matching bases. This CDR3 has 15 residues. CDR1 is MNHEY and CDR2 is SMNVEV in the germline V gene (reference sequence). With 2 bases removed from V and 5 bases from J, the gap between germline ends came to 15 bases. The CDR3 sequence is CASSLLGGGRTEAFF. Here the CDR3 DNA reads TGTGCCAGCAGTTTACTGGGGGGAGGACGTACTGAAGCTTTCTTT.

This clonotype was found many times. The chain couples TRBV12-3 or TRBV12-4 to TRBJ1-2, with unresolved D. The V end lost 5 bases, the J end lost 2 bases, and 9 bases lay between the germline ends. CDR3 length equals 13 residues. The CDR3 sequence: CASSLQENYGYTF. As DNA, the CDR3 is TGTGCCAGCAGTCTGCAGGAAAACTATGGCTACACCTTC.

This clonotype was seen only a few times. The CDR3 region is CASSLQDRDTGELFF. The CDR3 DNA reads as TGCGCCAGCAGCTTGCAGGACAGGGATACCGGGGAGCTGTTTTTT. The V gene is TRBV5-1, the J gene TRBJ2-2; TRBD1 matches 8 bases. Per the germline V gene, CDR1 is SGHRS and CDR2 is YFSETQ. After removal of 1 base from V and 5 bases from J, the junction contained 4 bases not matched to a gene. The CDR3 sequence is 15 residues long.

This clonotype was observed a few times. The rearrangement joins TRBV7-2 to TRBJ2-1; 10 bases match TRBD1. The germline gives CDR1 SGHTA, CDR2 FQGNSA. The CDR3 runs 15 residues. V shed 4 bases, J shed 5 bases, and the junction held 5 bases outside the gene matches. Written as DNA, the CDR3 is TGTGCCAGCAGCTCATCGGGACAGGGGAACAATGAGCAGTTCTTC. Translating gives CASSSSGQGNNEQFF.

This clonotype was picked up a small number of times. The chain couples TRBV7-2 to TRBJ2-7, with a tentative D call TRBD1 (6 bases). Germline lookup yields CDR1 SGHTA and CDR2 FQGNSA. Trimming stripped 2 bases from V and 5 bases from J, with 10 bases between. There are 13 residues in the CDR3. CDR3 region: CASSLQGKDEQYF. CDR3 bases: TGTGCCAGCAGCTTACAGGGGAAGGACGAGCAGTACTTC. The whole variable domain, filled in from reference TRBV7-2 and TRBJ2-7, reads GAGVSQSPSNKVTEKGKDVELRCDPISGHTALYWYRQSLGQGLEFLIYFQGNSAPDKSGLPSDRFSAERTGGSVSTLTIQRTQQEDSAVYLCASSLQGKDEQYFGPGTRLTVT.

This clonotype has at least ten counts. CDR3 DNA: TGCAGTGCTAGAGACCTAAACCGGGACAGCATTTATCAGCCCCAGCATTTT. Its translation: CSARDLNRDSIYQPQHF. The chain links TRBV20-1 to TRBJ1-5, with 7 positions matching TRBD1. The CDR3 is made up of 17 amino acids. The ends lost 0 bases at V and 5 bases at J; junction bases unmatched: 13. The germline CDR1 and CDR2 sequences are DFQATT and SNEGSKA (reference sequence).

The V gene is TRBV11-2, the J gene TRBJ2-3; 7 bases are a match to TRBD1. The CDR3 length is 15 residues. J gave up 3 bases and V 3 bases, and 6 bases lay outside the gene matches. From germline, CDR1 is SGHAT and CDR2 FQNNGV. The CDR3 DNA reads TGTGCCAGCAGCTTCTCGGACAGGCTGACAGATACGCAGTATTTT. This encodes CASSFSDRLTDTQYF. The variable domain in full, completed from reference TRBV11-2 and TRBJ2-3, reads EAGVAQSPRYKIIEKRQSVAFWCNPISGHATLYWYQQILGQGPKLLIQFQNNGVVDDSQLPKDRFSAERLKGVDSTLKIQPAKLEDSAVYLCASSFSDRLTDTQYFGPGTRLTVL.

This clonotype occurred many times. This chain links TRBV20-1 with TRBJ2-5, with D maybe TRBD2 (6 bases). This CDR3 is built from 15 residues. Per the germline V gene, CDR1 is DFQATT and CDR2 is SNEGSKA (reference sequence). V was cut by 6 bases and J by 4 bases, with 21 bases left in between. CDR3 protein: CSALPGGRLVETQYF. The CDR3 nucleotides are TGCAGTGCCCTGCCCGGAGGGCGCCTAGTAGAGACCCAGTACTTC.

This clonotype was seen more than once but under ten times. J is TRBJ1-2 and V is TRBV7-9; possible D gene TRBD1, 5 bases. The CDR3 totals 14 residues. Trimming took off 3 bases at V and 8 bases at J, with 16 bases between the two ends. CDR1 is SEHNR and CDR2 is FQNEAQ in the germline V gene (reference sequence). The CDR3 here is CASSLSQGSTGYTF. CDR3 sequence (DNA): TGTGCCAGCAGCTTGAGTCAGGGCTCGACGGGCTACACCTTC.

There are a few counts of this clonotype. This chain joins TRBV7-9 and TRBJ2-7, with a possible D match to TRBD2 (6 bases). Germline CDR1 reads SEHNR; CDR2 reads FQNEAQ (reference sequence). The CDR3 runs 17 residues. Between the trimmed V and J ends, which lost 2 bases and 1 base, there was a span of 18 bases. CDR3 nucleotides: TGTGCCAGCAGCTTAATCTTATCGCGGGACGCTTCCTACGAGCAGTACTTC. Amino acid sequence: CASSLILSRDASYEQYF. The full variable domain, with the rest looked up from reference TRBV7-9 and TRBJ2-7, is DTGVSQNPRHKITKRGQNVTFRCDPISEHNRLYWYRQTLGQGPEFLTYFQNEAQLEKSRLLSDRFSAERPKGSFSTLEIQRTEQGDSAMYLCASSLILSRDASYEQYFGPGTRLTVT.

The chain links TRBV7-9 to TRBJ2-1, with a possible D match to TRBD2 (6 bases). Germline CDR1 and CDR2: SEHNR and FQNEAQ (reference sequence). V gave up 4 bases and J gave up 4 bases, with 17 bases separating them. The CDR3 runs 16 residues. The CDR3 bases are TGTGCCAGCAGCTCAGCCTTGGGGGGATTTTACAATGAGCAGTTCTTC. This gives the protein CASSSALGGFYNEQFF.

This clonotype was observed a handful of times. The chain is built from TRBV7-2 and TRBJ1-6; the D is unclear. Trimming stripped 2 bases from V and 7 bases from J, with 15 bases between. The CDR3 spans 16 residues. Germline CDR1 SGHTA, CDR2 FQGNSA. CDR3: CASSLREVQINSPLHF. CDR3 sequence (DNA): TGTGCCAGCAGCTTAAGAGAGGTACAGATAAATTCACCCCTCCACTTT.

This clonotype came up a few times. The gene calls are TRBV24-1 and TRBJ1-5; no definite D call. This CDR3 contains 15 residues. CDR1 KGHDR and CDR2 SFDVKD come from the germline V gene. Trimming pared 2 bases from V and 3 bases from J, leaving 10 bases between. The CDR3 DNA reads TGTGCCACCAGTGATTCGGACGGAAACAATCAGCCCCAGCATTTT. Translation gives CATSDSDGNNQPQHF.

There are a few counts of this clonotype. The V and J genes are TRBV5-1 and TRBJ2-1; the match to TRBD1 covers 7 bases. Looked up from germline, CDR1 is SGHRS and CDR2 is YFSETQ. The V segment lost 0 bases and the J segment 6 bases; nucleotides outside the gene matches: 3. This CDR3 is 14 amino acids long. The CDR3 nucleotides read TGCGCCAGCAGCTTGGAAGACAGGGCCAATGAGCAGTTCTTC. This sequence encodes CASSLEDRANEQFF. Filled out from reference TRBV5-1 and TRBJ2-1, the complete variable domain reads KAGVTQTPRYLIKTRGQQVTLSCSPISGHRSVSWYQQTPGQGLQFLFEYFSETQRNKGNFPGRFSGRQFSNSRSEMNVSTLELGDSALYLCASSLEDRANEQFFGPGTRLTVL.